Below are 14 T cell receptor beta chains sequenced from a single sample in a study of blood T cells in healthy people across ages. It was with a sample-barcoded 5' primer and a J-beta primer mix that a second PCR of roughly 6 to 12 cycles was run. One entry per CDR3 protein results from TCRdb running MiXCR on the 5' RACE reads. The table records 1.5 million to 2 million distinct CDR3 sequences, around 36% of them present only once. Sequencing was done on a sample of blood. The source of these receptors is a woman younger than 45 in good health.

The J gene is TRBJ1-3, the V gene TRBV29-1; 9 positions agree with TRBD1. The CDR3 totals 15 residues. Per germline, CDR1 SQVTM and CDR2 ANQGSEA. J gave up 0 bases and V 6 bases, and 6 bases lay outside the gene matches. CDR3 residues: CSVGGQGTSGNTIYF. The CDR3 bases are TGCAGCGTCGGGGGACAGGGAACCTCTGGAAACACCATATATTTT.

CDR3 nucleotide sequence: TGCGCCGGGGGAATAAGGGCGGAGCCCAACACTGAAGCTTTCTTT. The encoded protein is CAGGIRAEPNTEAFF. J is TRBJ1-1 and V is TRBV5-1; D is possibly TRBD1 (5 bases). This CDR3 has 15 residues. In germline, CDR1 is SGHRS, CDR2 YFSETQ. The ends were cut back, 10 bases at V and 2 bases at J, with 21 bases in the middle. Filled out from reference TRBV5-1 and TRBJ1-1, the complete variable domain reads KAGVTQTPRYLIKTRGQQVTLSCSPISGHRSVSWYQQTPGQGLQFLFEYFSETQRNKGNFPGRFSGRQFSNSRSEMNVSTLELGDSALYLCAGGIRAEPNTEAFFGQGTRLTVV.

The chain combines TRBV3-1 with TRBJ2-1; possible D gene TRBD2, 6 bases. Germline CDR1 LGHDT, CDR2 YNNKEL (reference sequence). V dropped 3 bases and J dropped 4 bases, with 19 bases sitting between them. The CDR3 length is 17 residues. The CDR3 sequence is CASSHYSGVSPYNEQFF. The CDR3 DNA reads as TGTGCCAGCAGCCACTATAGCGGAGTCAGCCCTTACAATGAGCAGTTCTTC.

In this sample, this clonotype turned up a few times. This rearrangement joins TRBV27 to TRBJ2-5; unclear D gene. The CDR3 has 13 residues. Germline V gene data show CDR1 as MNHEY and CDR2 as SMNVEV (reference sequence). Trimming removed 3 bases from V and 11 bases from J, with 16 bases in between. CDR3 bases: TGTGCCAGCAGTTTTCAACGGCTTTCGGAGCAGTACTTC. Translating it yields CASSFQRLSEQYF.

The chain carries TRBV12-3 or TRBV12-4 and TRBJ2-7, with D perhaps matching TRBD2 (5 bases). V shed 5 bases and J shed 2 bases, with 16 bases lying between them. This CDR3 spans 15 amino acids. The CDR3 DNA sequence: TGTGCCAGCAGTCTGCGGCGGGCCGAGACCTACGAGCAGTACTTC. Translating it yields CASSLRRAETYEQYF.

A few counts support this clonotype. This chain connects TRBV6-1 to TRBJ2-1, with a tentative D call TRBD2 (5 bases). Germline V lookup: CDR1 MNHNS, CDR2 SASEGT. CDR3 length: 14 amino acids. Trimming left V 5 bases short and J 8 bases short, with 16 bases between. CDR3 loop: CASSPGVGRHEQFF. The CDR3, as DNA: TGTGCCAGCAGTCCCGGGGTTGGCCGCCATGAGCAGTTCTTC.

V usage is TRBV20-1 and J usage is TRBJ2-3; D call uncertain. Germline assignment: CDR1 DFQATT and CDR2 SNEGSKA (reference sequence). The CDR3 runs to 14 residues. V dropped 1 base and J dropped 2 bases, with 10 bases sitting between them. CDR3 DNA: TGCAGTGCTAGAGTAGGGTCTTACACAGATACGCAGTATTTT. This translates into CSARVGSYTDTQYF.

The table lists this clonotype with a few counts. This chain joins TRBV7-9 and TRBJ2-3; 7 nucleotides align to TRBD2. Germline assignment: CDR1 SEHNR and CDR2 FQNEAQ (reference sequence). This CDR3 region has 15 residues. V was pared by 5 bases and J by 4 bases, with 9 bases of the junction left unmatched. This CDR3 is CASSKSGDRSDTQYF. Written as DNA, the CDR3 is TGTGCCAGCAGCAAAAGCGGGGATAGATCAGATACGCAGTATTTT.

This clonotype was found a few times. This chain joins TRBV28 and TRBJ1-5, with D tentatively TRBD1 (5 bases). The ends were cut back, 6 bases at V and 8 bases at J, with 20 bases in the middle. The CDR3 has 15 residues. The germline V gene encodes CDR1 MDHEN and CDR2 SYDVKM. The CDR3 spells CASRGGRGLVEPQHF. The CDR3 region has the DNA TGTGCCAGCAGAGGAGGAAGGGGTTTAGTTGAGCCCCAGCATTTT.

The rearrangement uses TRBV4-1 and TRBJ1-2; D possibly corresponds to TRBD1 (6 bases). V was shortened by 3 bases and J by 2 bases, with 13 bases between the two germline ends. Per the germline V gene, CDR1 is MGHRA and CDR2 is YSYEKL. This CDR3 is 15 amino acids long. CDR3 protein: CASSQHDGGNYGYTF. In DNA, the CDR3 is TGCGCCAGCAGCCAGCACGATGGGGGCAACTATGGCTACACCTTC.

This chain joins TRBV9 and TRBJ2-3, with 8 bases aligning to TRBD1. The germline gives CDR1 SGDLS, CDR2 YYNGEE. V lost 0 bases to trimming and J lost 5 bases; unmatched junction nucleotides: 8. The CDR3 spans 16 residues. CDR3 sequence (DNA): TGTGCCAGCAGCGTAGAAGGGCAGGGGGCTGGAGATACGCAGTATTTT. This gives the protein CASSVEGQGAGDTQYF.

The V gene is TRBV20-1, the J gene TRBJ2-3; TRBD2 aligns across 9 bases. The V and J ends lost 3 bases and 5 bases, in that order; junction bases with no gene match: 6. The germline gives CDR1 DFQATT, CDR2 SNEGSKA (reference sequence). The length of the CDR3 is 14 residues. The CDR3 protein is CSARAGGARDTQYF. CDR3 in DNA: TGCAGTGCTAGGGCGGGGGGGGCCAGAGATACGCAGTATTTT.

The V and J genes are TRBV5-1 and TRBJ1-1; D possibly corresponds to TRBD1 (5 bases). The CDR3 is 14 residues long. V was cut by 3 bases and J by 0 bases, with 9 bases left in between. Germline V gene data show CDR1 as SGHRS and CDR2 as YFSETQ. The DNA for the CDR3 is TGCGCCAGCAGCTCGACAGCATTGAACACTGAAGCTTTCTTT. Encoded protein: CASSSTALNTEAFF.

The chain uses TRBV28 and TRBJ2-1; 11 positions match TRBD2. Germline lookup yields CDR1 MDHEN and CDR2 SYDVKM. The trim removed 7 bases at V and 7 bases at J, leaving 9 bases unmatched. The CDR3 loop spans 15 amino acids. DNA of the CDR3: TGTGCCAGCAAAAAACTAGCGGGAGCCGGTAATGAGCAGTTCTTC. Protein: CASKKLAGAGNEQFF.